This record covers a single T cell receptor (beta chain). Its antigen is as yet unknown. This CDR3 comprises 18 residues. The ends lost 5 bases at V and 3 bases at J; junction bases unmatched: 11. The V gene's germline CDR1 is SGHTA and CDR2 FQGNSA. This entry comes from a study of identical twins. Study results and limitations: Out-of-frame alpha sequences shared between twins exhibited an excess of low generation probability.

MiXCR, run by TCRdb on the 5' RACE reads, gives a single entry per CDR3 protein. The sample has 1,800,000 or so distinct CDR3 sequences, about 30% seen once. The sequenced sample consisted of cord blood. V and J are TRBV7-2 and TRBJ2-3, with 13 nucleotides matching TRBD2. The receptor comes from a newborn girl in good health. The CDR3: CASSRTSGGARLTDTQYF. CDR3 DNA: TGTGCCAGCAGCCGGACTAGCGGGGGAGCCCGATTAACAGATACGCAGTATTTT.